Below are 31 T cell receptor beta chains sequenced from a single sample in a study of T cell changes during pregnancy in multiple sclerosis. TCRdb's table, derived via immunoSEQ multiplex PCR, lists solely in-frame clones and lacks some. The sample shows about 50,000 clones, around 90% of them seen only once. The sequencing here drew on CD4+ T cells from peripheral blood mononuclear cells, taken before pregnancy. Receptors were obtained from a female donor with multiple sclerosis, enrolled in a pregnancy study.

This clone appeared once. This chain uses TRBV30 with TRBJ1-5; D call uncertain. The V end lost 1 base, the J end lost 3 bases, and 7 bases lay between the germline ends. Germline assignment: CDR1 GTSNPN and CDR2 SVGIG (reference sequence). The CDR3 runs 13 residues. The CDR3 nucleotides are TGTGCCTGGAGTGACAGCCTCAATCAGCCCCAGCATTTT. Translated: CAWSDSLNQPQHF.

The chain is built from TRBV6-1 and TRBJ1-1; D gene uncertain. Trimming cost V 1 base and J 8 bases, with 8 bases left between them. The germline CDR1 and CDR2 sequences are MNHNS and SASEGT. This CDR3 is built from 12 residues. The CDR3 here is CASSEGRREAFF. In DNA, the CDR3 is TGTGCCAGCAGTGAAGGTAGGCGGGAAGCTTTCTTT.

This rearrangement joins TRBV7-2 to TRBJ1-4; TRBD1 agrees at 8 bases. The ends lost 0 bases at V and 10 bases at J; junction bases unmatched: 13. This CDR3 has 17 residues. Germline V CDR1 and CDR2: SGHTA, FQGNSA. CDR3 residues: CASSLAWQGAGQGKLFF. DNA for the CDR3: TGTGCCAGCAGCTTAGCTTGGCAGGGGGCCGGCCAGGGAAAACTGTTTTTT.

This rearrangement joins TRBV11-2 to TRBJ2-2; D perhaps matches TRBD2 (5 bases). Trimming left V 1 base short and J 0 bases short, with 9 bases between. The germline V gene encodes CDR1 SGHAT and CDR2 FQNNGV. The CDR3 has 16 residues. The CDR3 DNA reads as TGTGCCAGCAGCTTAGTTACCGGGGCGAACACCGGGGAGCTGTTTTTT. Protein: CASSLVTGANTGELFF.

Here the CDR3 reads CASPVSSYNEQFF. As DNA, the CDR3 is TGTGCCAGCCCGGTGTCATCCTACAATGAGCAGTTCTTC. The chain joins TRBV11-2 to TRBJ2-1; D is ambiguous. The germline V gene encodes CDR1 SGHAT and CDR2 FQNNGV. V shed 8 bases and J shed 1 base, with 9 bases lying between them. CDR3 length equals 13 residues.

The rearrangement uses TRBV7-9 and TRBJ2-7; D call uncertain. The V end lost 3 bases, the J end lost 0 bases, and 9 bases lay between the germline ends. Germline CDR1 and CDR2: SEHNR and FQNEAQ (reference sequence). The CDR3 is made up of 14 amino acids. The CDR3 DNA sequence: TGTGCCAGCAGCTTGAACGCACTCTCCTACGAGCAGTACTTC. This codes for CASSLNALSYEQYF.

This sequence joins TRBV11-2 and TRBJ2-5, with 8 bases identical to TRBD2. The CDR3 loop spans 16 amino acids. CDR1 is SGHAT, CDR2 FQNNGV, per germline. With 1 base clipped from V and 7 bases from J, the junction kept 11 bases outside the gene matches. The CDR3 protein is CASSLVEGLALGTQYF. CDR3 in DNA: TGTGCCAGCAGCTTAGTCGAAGGACTAGCTCTTGGGACCCAGTACTTC.

The chain employs TRBV2 and TRBJ2-7; 11 bases are a match to TRBD1. Germline V CDR1 and CDR2: SNHLY, FYNNEI. The CDR3 runs 15 residues. After removal of 6 bases from V and 2 bases from J, the junction contained 6 bases not matched to a gene. The CDR3 region is CASSLGTGGAYEQYF. In DNA form, the CDR3 reads TGTGCCAGCAGCTTGGGGACAGGGGGGGCCTACGAGCAGTACTTC.

The chain carries TRBV5-1 and TRBJ1-1; 10 positions agree with TRBD1. Germline V lookup: CDR1 SGHRS, CDR2 YFSETQ. Losses at the gene ends were 6 bases for V and 1 base for J; bases not matched to a gene: 12. The CDR3 runs 17 residues. The CDR3 DNA follows: TGCGCCAGCAAACCCGGACAGGGGGTAATCGGGAACACTGAAGCTTTCTTT. Translation gives CASKPGQGVIGNTEAFF. The variable domain in full, with the rest retrieved from reference TRBV5-1 and TRBJ1-1, is KAGVTQTPRYLIKTRGQQVTLSCSPISGHRSVSWYQQTPGQGLQFLFEYFSETQRNKGNFPGRFSGRQFSNSRSEMNVSTLELGDSALYLCASKPGQGVIGNTEAFFGQGTRLTVV.

The chain is built from TRBV7-2 and TRBJ2-7, with D tentatively TRBD1 (6 bases). V lost 6 bases and J 2 bases, leaving 17 bases between the germline ends. Germline CDR1 reads SGHTA; CDR2 reads FQGNSA. This CDR3 comprises 15 residues. CDR3 protein: CASRQPGTTTYEQYF. CDR3 DNA sequence: TGTGCCAGCAGGCAACCCGGGACAACTACCTACGAGCAGTACTTC.

The sample holds one count of this clone. The V and J genes are TRBV6-6 and TRBJ1-2, with D unclear. The germline V gene has CDR1 MNHNY and CDR2 SVGAGI (reference sequence). Trimming cost V 5 bases and J 4 bases, with 11 bases left between them. The CDR3 loop spans 13 amino acids. CDR3 bases: TGTGCCAGCAGTCCCTCCGAGGTCTATGGCTACACCTTC. This encodes CASSPSEVYGYTF.

The chain couples TRBV7-8 to TRBJ2-2; TRBD2 matches 9 bases. The J segment lost 4 bases and the V segment lost 1 base, leaving 7 bases of the junction unmatched. Germline lookup yields CDR1 SGHVS and CDR2 FQNEAQ. The CDR3 is 17 residues long. The CDR3: CASSLGELAGGTGELFF. The CDR3 DNA reads as TGTGCCAGCAGCTTAGGGGAACTAGCGGGTGGCACCGGGGAGCTGTTTTTT.

This clone was seen just once. The chain recombines TRBV5-6 with TRBJ1-2; D not resolved. CDR3 length equals 14 residues. The germline V gene has CDR1 SGHDT and CDR2 YYEEEE. Trimming removed 3 bases at V and 0 bases at J, with 9 bases between. The CDR3 DNA follows: TGTGCCAGCAGCTCAGACTGGGCTAACTATGGCTACACCTTC. This encodes CASSSDWANYGYTF.

The rearrangement links TRBV28 to TRBJ1-2; 9 bases match TRBD1. The V gene end was trimmed by 1 base and the J gene end by 0 bases; junction bases not matched to a gene: 6. The germline V gene encodes CDR1 MDHEN and CDR2 SYDVKM. CDR3 length: 17 residues. Written as DNA, the CDR3 is TGTGCCAGCAGTTTATACTCGGGACAGGGATCTAACTATGGCTACACCTTC. Protein product: CASSLYSGQGSNYGYTF.

The genes are TRBV7-2 and TRBJ2-7, with D hard to call. The V end lost 3 bases, the J end lost 2 bases, and 11 bases lay between the germline ends. Germline lookup yields CDR1 SGHTA and CDR2 FQGNSA. The CDR3 loop spans 14 amino acids. The CDR3 here is CASSFGGRPYEQYF. For the CDR3, the DNA is TGTGCCAGCAGCTTTGGCGGTAGACCCTACGAGCAGTACTTC.

This chain joins TRBV19 and TRBJ2-7; the match to TRBD1 covers 9 bases. CDR3 size: 14 residues. J was trimmed by 1 base and V by 5 bases; bases with no gene match: 3. Per germline, CDR1 LNHDA and CDR2 SQIVND (reference sequence). The CDR3 coding sequence is TGTGCCAGTAGTCCCGGGACAGGGTCCTACGAGCAGTACTTC. Amino acids: CASSPGTGSYEQYF. The whole variable domain, remainder taken from reference TRBV19 and TRBJ2-7, is DGGITQSPKYLFRKEGQNVTLSCEQNLNHDAMYWYRQDPGQGLRLIYYSQIVNDFQKGDIAEGYSVSREKKESFPLTVTSAQKNPTAFYLCASSPGTGSYEQYFGPGTRLTVT.

The gene calls are TRBV19 and TRBJ2-1, with 7 nucleotides matching TRBD2. V gave up 11 bases and J gave up 0 bases; unmatched junction bases: 4. The CDR3 has 13 residues. In germline, CDR1 is LNHDA, CDR2 SQIVND (reference sequence). Here the CDR3 reads CAASGGSYNEQFF. CDR3 nucleotides: TGTGCCGCCTCGGGGGGCTCCTACAATGAGCAGTTCTTC.

The V gene is TRBV7-2, the J gene TRBJ2-7; TRBD2 is a possible D gene (6 bases). V gave up 5 bases and J gave up 3 bases, with 11 bases separating them. In germline, CDR1 is SGHTA, CDR2 FQGNSA. The CDR3 runs to 13 residues. This CDR3 is CASSQVGGYEQYF. CDR3 nucleotides: TGTGCCAGCAGCCAGGTGGGGGGCTACGAGCAGTACTTC.

The chain couples TRBV10-1 to TRBJ2-1; tentatively, D is TRBD1 (5 bases). The CDR3 consists of 12 residues. V was pared by 7 bases and J by 5 bases, with 9 bases between. Germline V gene data show CDR1 as WNHNN and CDR2 as SYGVQD (reference sequence). The CDR3 sequence is CASKGAHNEQFF. CDR3 bases: TGCGCCAGCAAAGGGGCGCACAATGAGCAGTTCTTC.

The gene calls are TRBV2 and TRBJ2-1, with 9 bases that match TRBD1. With 6 bases clipped from V and 9 bases from J, the junction kept 6 bases outside the gene matches. Germline CDR1 SNHLY, CDR2 FYNNEI. There are 13 residues in the CDR3. This CDR3 reads CASRSGQGTEQFF. DNA of the CDR3: TGTGCCAGCAGGTCGGGACAGGGTACTGAGCAGTTCTTC.

V is TRBV5-6 and J is TRBJ2-4; possibly TRBD2 for D (6 bases). The V end was cut by 0 bases, the J end by 8 bases, with 18 bases between. The CDR3 sequence is 16 residues long. The germline gives CDR1 SGHDT, CDR2 YYEEEE. The CDR3 here is CASSLGHLSGGDIQYF. In DNA form, the CDR3 reads TGTGCCAGCAGCTTGGGACACCTTAGCGGAGGGGACATTCAGTACTTC. The full variable domain, its missing parts supplied by reference TRBV5-6 and TRBJ2-4, is DAGVTQSPTHLIKTRGQQVTLRCSPKSGHDTVSWYQQALGQGPQFIFQYYEEEERQRGNFPDRFSGHQFPNYSSELNVNALLLGDSALYLCASSLGHLSGGDIQYFGAGTRLSVL.

The CDR3 DNA sequence: TGTGCCAGCAGTAGTTCCGGGACAGGGGTCCATCTAAGGGTCCTCGTAGGGAACACTGAAGCTTTCTTT. It is translated as CASSSSGTGVHLRVLVGNTEAFF. The J gene is TRBJ1-1, the V gene TRBV27; TRBD1 matches at 10 bases. The CDR3 is 23 residues long. With V trimmed by 5 bases and J by 1 base, 28 bases remained unmatched. From germline, CDR1 is MNHEY and CDR2 SMNVEV (reference sequence).

This sequence joins TRBV27 and TRBJ2-1; 10 nucleotides agree with TRBD2. Losses at the gene ends were 3 bases for V and 7 bases for J; bases not matched to a gene: 6. CDR3 size: 15 residues. CDR1 and CDR2 from the germline V gene are MNHEY and SMNVEV (reference sequence). The CDR3 is CASSFPSGRGNEQFF. In nucleotides, the CDR3 is TGTGCCAGCAGTTTCCCTAGCGGGAGAGGTAATGAGCAGTTCTTC.

This CDR3 is CASSNEGLNNEQFF. The CDR3 nucleotides read TGTGCCAGTAGTAACGAGGGACTAAACAATGAGCAGTTCTTC. The rearrangement uses TRBV19 and TRBJ2-1; 7 nucleotides agree with TRBD2. This CDR3 comprises 14 residues. Losses at the gene ends were 4 bases for V and 5 bases for J; bases not matched to a gene: 5. Per germline, CDR1 LNHDA and CDR2 SQIVND (reference sequence).

The chain uses TRBV2 and TRBJ1-1; the D gene is possibly TRBD1 (5 bases). Germline loops: CDR1 SNHLY, CDR2 FYNNEI. The CDR3 totals 15 residues. Deletions cut 6 bases from V and 2 bases from J, with 16 bases between. CDR3 in amino acids: CASSLKQVINTEAFF. The CDR3 nucleotides read TGTGCCAGCAGCCTGAAACAGGTGATCAACACTGAAGCTTTCTTT.

This sequence joins TRBV28 and TRBJ2-1, with TRBD1 identical over 11 bases. The CDR3 contains 14 residues. The junction had 10 bases not matched to a gene; V was cut back by 6 bases and J by 12 bases. The germline V gene encodes CDR1 MDHEN and CDR2 SYDVKM. As DNA, the CDR3 is TGTGCCAGCAGGGGGATGGACAGGGGGCGGGGGCAGTTCTTC. This gives the protein CASRGMDRGRGQFF.

The chain combines TRBV6-1 with TRBJ2-1; D might be TRBD2 (5 bases). The CDR3 totals 11 residues. Looked up from germline, CDR1 is MNHNS and CDR2 is SASEGT. V was clipped by 7 bases and J by 10 bases, with 11 bases between them. Here the CDR3 reads CASTILDEQFF. The CDR3 bases are TGTGCCAGCACCATACTAGACGAGCAGTTCTTC.

This sequence joins TRBV14 and TRBJ1-1, with 9 bases fitting TRBD1. Per the germline V gene, CDR1 is SGHDN and CDR2 is FVKESK. The CDR3 has 14 residues. V lost 4 bases, J lost 5 bases, and 5 bases stayed unmatched. The CDR3: CASSRTGVGTEAFF. DNA of the CDR3: TGTGCCAGCAGCCGGACAGGGGTAGGAACTGAAGCTTTCTTT.

The V gene is TRBV14, the J gene TRBJ2-5; TRBD2 is a possible D gene (6 bases). The CDR3 covers 14 residues. Deletions cut 2 bases from V and 4 bases from J, with 11 bases between. Germline V gene lookup returns CDR1 SGHDN and CDR2 FVKESK. CDR3 bases: TGTGCCAGCAGCCAACCCGGGGGTCTAGAGACCCAGTACTTC. Amino acid sequence: CASSQPGGLETQYF.

The chain links TRBV6-1 to TRBJ1-5; 8 nucleotides align to TRBD1. This CDR3 has 15 amino acids. With V trimmed by 3 bases and J by 3 bases, 4 bases remained unmatched. Germline-derived CDR1 and CDR2 are MNHNS and SASEGT. This CDR3 reads CASSEDRVNNQPQHF. CDR3 DNA sequence: TGTGCCAGCAGTGAGGACAGGGTAAACAATCAGCCCCAGCATTTT.

The chain links TRBV2 to TRBJ1-2; D might be TRBD1 (6 bases). The CDR3 sequence is 15 residues long. Germline V lookup: CDR1 SNHLY, CDR2 FYNNEI. V lost 7 bases and J lost 2, with 17 bases in between. The CDR3 sequence is CASNGGPGKNYGYTF. The CDR3 region has the DNA TGTGCCAGCAATGGGGGCCCGGGGAAGAACTATGGCTACACCTTC.